The 22 T cell receptor beta chains below come from one sample, sequenced in a study of blood T cell repertoires in COVID-19. This table comes from immunoSEQ multiplex PCR, and its TCRdb copy is limited to in-frame clones, with some not included. Seen here are 43,000 or so clones, almost 85% observed once, and the top ten hold less than 25%. Sequencing was performed on peripheral blood. The origin of the receptors is a woman aged 60-70 years with acute or convalescent COVID-19.

The CDR3 loop is CASSLAGTGIRAFF. CDR3 bases: TGTGCCAGCAGCTTAGCCGGGACAGGGATTCGAGCTTTCTTT. The V gene is TRBV7-2, the J gene TRBJ1-1, with 9 bases fitting TRBD1. The V gene end was trimmed by 0 bases and the J gene end by 10 bases; junction bases not matched to a gene: 6. CDR3 length equals 14 residues. Per the germline V gene, CDR1 is SGHTA and CDR2 is FQGNSA.

The sample holds one count of this clone. This chain uses TRBV2 with TRBJ1-6; no firm D call. Germline CDR1 and CDR2: SNHLY and FYNNEI. V gave up 3 bases and J gave up 8 bases, with 2 bases separating them. This CDR3 has 11 amino acids. The CDR3 spells CASSDDSPLHF. The CDR3 DNA sequence: TGTGCCAGCAGTGACGATTCACCCCTCCACTTT.

V gene TRBV6-5 combines with J gene TRBJ1-2, with D hard to call. The CDR3 loop spans 12 amino acids. From germline, CDR1 is MNHEY and CDR2 SVGAGI. Trimming removed 6 bases at V and 2 bases at J, with 7 bases between. The CDR3 is CASRGENYGYTF. The CDR3 DNA follows: TGTGCCAGCAGGGGCGAGAACTATGGCTACACCTTC.

J is TRBJ2-2 and V is TRBV18, with D perhaps matching TRBD2 (6 bases). The CDR3 extends over 15 amino acids. Germline assignment: CDR1 KGHSH and CDR2 LQKENI. Trimming left V 3 bases short and J 0 bases short, with 8 bases between. As DNA, the CDR3 is TGTGCCAGCTCACCCTCGGGGGCGAACACCGGGGAGCTGTTTTTT. The encoded protein is CASSPSGANTGELFF.

This clone was seen many times. Its ends do not fully match the called genes, so a read error is possible. The chain recombines TRBV7-2 with TRBJ1-1; possible D gene TRBD1, 5 bases. This CDR3 has 11 residues. Per the germline V gene, CDR1 is SGHTA and CDR2 is FQGNSA. The CDR3 nucleotides are TGTGCCAGCAGCGCCTACAGGAGCGCTCAATTT. It encodes CASSAYRSAQF.

J is TRBJ1-5 and V is TRBV12-5; D is uncertain. V was pared by 0 bases and J by 9 bases, with 12 bases between. CDR3 size: 14 residues. Germline CDR1 and CDR2: LGHNT and FRNRAP. CDR3 amino acids: CASGLVEASGPQHF. CDR3 nucleotides: TGTGCTAGTGGTTTGGTAGAAGCGTCCGGGCCCCAGCATTTT.

The chain has TRBV18 and TRBJ2-5; perhaps TRBD2 as D (6 bases). Trimming shortened V by 2 bases and J by 2 bases, and 9 bases separated the two germline ends. Germline V gene sequence: CDR1 KGHSH, CDR2 LQKENI. The CDR3 spans 14 residues. DNA for the CDR3: TGTGCCAGCTCACCAGGAGGGAGACAAGAGACCCAGTACTTC. It encodes CASSPGGRQETQYF.

This clone is a singleton in its sample. The chain has TRBV6-5 and TRBJ2-2; 11 bases match TRBD2. The CDR3 is 15 residues long. CDR1 is MNHEY, CDR2 SVGAGI, per germline. Unmatched junction bases numbered 7, after V lost 6 bases and J lost 7 bases. The CDR3 bases are TGTGCCAGCAGGGCACTAGCGGGGGTTATCGGGGAGCTGTTTTTT. Its protein product is CASRALAGVIGELFF.

The rearrangement joins TRBV19 to TRBJ2-7, with 12 bases aligning to TRBD1. The V and J ends lost 5 bases and 2 bases, in that order; junction bases with no gene match: 7. This CDR3 has 16 amino acids. Per germline, CDR1 LNHDA and CDR2 SQIVND (reference sequence). The CDR3 nucleotides read TGTGCCAGTAGTGAACGGGACAGGGGGCGCCCCTACGAGCAGTACTTC. It yields the protein CASSERDRGRPYEQYF.

The chain combines TRBV30 with TRBJ2-7, with 8 bases identical to TRBD2. Germline V CDR1 and CDR2: GTSNPN, SVGIG (reference sequence). The J segment lost 4 bases and the V segment lost 2 bases, leaving 7 bases of the junction unmatched. The CDR3 consists of 14 residues. CDR3 residues: CAWSPPGGGYEQYF. The CDR3 bases are TGTGCCTGGAGTCCCCCGGGGGGGGGATACGAGCAGTACTTC.

This chain uses TRBV4-3 with TRBJ2-7; D gene ambiguous. The CDR3 has 13 amino acids. Germline assignment: CDR1 LGHNA and CDR2 YSLEER. The germline V and J ends were trimmed by 1 base and 5 bases, with 9 bases remaining between them. The CDR3 sequence: CASSQVSGNEQYF. The DNA of the CDR3 is TGCGCCAGCAGCCAAGTATCCGGTAACGAGCAGTACTTC.

CDR3 nucleotide sequence: TGTGCCAGCAGCCTAGATGTAGCGCCCCAGCATTTT. This codes for CASSLDVAPQHF. The rearrangement joins TRBV6-5 to TRBJ1-5; unclear D gene. In germline, CDR1 is MNHEY, CDR2 SVGAGI. Trimming left V 6 bases short and J 9 bases short, with 12 bases between. The CDR3 length is 12 residues.

CDR3 nucleotide sequence: TGTGCCAGCAGCACCCGACAGGCAGACGCTGGAAACACCATATATTTT. Its protein product is CASSTRQADAGNTIYF. The V and J genes are TRBV7-9 and TRBJ1-3; perhaps TRBD1 as D (6 bases). V dropped 5 bases and J dropped 2 bases, with 16 bases sitting between them. The length of the CDR3 is 16 residues. Germline loops: CDR1 SEHNR, CDR2 FQNEAQ (reference sequence).

This rearrangement joins TRBV11-3 to TRBJ2-1; 12 bases line up with TRBD2. J was trimmed by 6 bases and V by 4 bases; bases with no gene match: 7. Germline values: CDR1 SGHNT, CDR2 YENEEA. This CDR3 has 16 amino acids. The CDR3 region has the DNA TGTGCCAGCAGCTCCTCCGGACTAGCGGGGTCCAATGAGCAGTTCTTC. Its translation: CASSSSGLAGSNEQFF.

The chain uses TRBV27 and TRBJ2-7; 12 bases align to TRBD2. Germline assignment: CDR1 MNHEY and CDR2 SMNVEV (reference sequence). There are 14 residues in the CDR3. Losses at the gene ends were 6 bases for V and 1 base for J; bases not matched to a gene: 1. CDR3 sequence (DNA): TGTGCCAGCAGACTAGCGGGGGGATCCTACGAGCAGTACTTC. Translated: CASRLAGGSYEQYF.

This clone came up once. The genes are TRBV18 and TRBJ1-5; TRBD1 matches at 8 bases. V was clipped by 6 bases and J by 6 bases; unmatched bases: 7. The CDR3 is 14 residues long. Germline V lookup: CDR1 KGHSH, CDR2 LQKENI. CDR3 loop: CASSLQGASQPQHF. The CDR3 nucleotides read TGTGCCAGCTCTCTCCAGGGGGCCAGTCAGCCCCAGCATTTT.

The chain uses TRBV12-3 or TRBV12-4 and TRBJ2-7; possible D gene TRBD2, 5 bases. CDR3 length equals 12 residues. Between the trimmed V and J ends, which lost 0 bases and 5 bases, there was a span of 5 bases. The CDR3 here is CASSLAGDEQYF. The CDR3 DNA follows: TGTGCCAGCAGTTTAGCGGGAGACGAGCAGTACTTC.

The gene calls are TRBV19 and TRBJ2-5; D gene ambiguous. Trimming pared 1 base from V and 5 bases from J, leaving 2 bases between. Germline V gene data show CDR1 as LNHDA and CDR2 as SQIVND (reference sequence). The length of the CDR3 is 11 residues. CDR3 protein: CASSIAETQYF. In DNA, the CDR3 is TGTGCCAGTAGTATAGCGGAGACCCAGTACTTC. Drawing the rest from reference TRBV19 and TRBJ2-5, the complete variable domain is DGGITQSPKYLFRKEGQNVTLSCEQNLNHDAMYWYRQDPGQGLRLIYYSQIVNDFQKGDIAEGYSVSREKKESFPLTVTSAQKNPTAFYLCASSIAETQYFGPGTRLLVL.

This chain connects TRBV5-1 to TRBJ1-1; a possible D gene is TRBD1 (5 bases). The CDR3 extends over 17 amino acids. With 3 bases removed from V and 4 bases from J, the gap between germline ends came to 22 bases. Germline values: CDR1 SGHRS, CDR2 YFSETQ. The CDR3 is CASSSAVAGPKGTEAFF. The DNA of the CDR3 is TGCGCCAGCAGCTCAGCCGTAGCGGGGCCGAAGGGCACTGAAGCTTTCTTT.

This clone has ten or more counts. CDR3 sequence reads: CASSPGGAAKNIQYF. For the CDR3, the DNA is TGTGCCAGCAGCCCCGGGGGGGCGGCCAAAAACATTCAGTACTTC. V usage is TRBV6-5 and J usage is TRBJ2-4, with 8 bases identical to TRBD2. Germline V gives CDR1 MNHEY, CDR2 SVGAGI. The trim removed 6 bases at V and 1 base at J, leaving 5 bases unmatched. The CDR3 has 15 amino acids.

The chain links TRBV7-3 to TRBJ2-6; D ambiguous. V gave up 1 base and J gave up 2 bases, with 6 bases separating them. Looked up from germline, CDR1 is SGHTA and CDR2 is FQGTGA. The CDR3 consists of 15 residues. The CDR3 DNA reads as TGTGCCAGCAGCTTAATTAGTGCTGGGGCCAACGTCCTGACTTTC. It specifies CASSLISAGANVLTF.

Written as DNA, the CDR3 is TGCAGCGTGGACCCTAGGGGGACTAATGAAAAACTGTTTTTT. This encodes CSVDPRGTNEKLFF. The J gene is TRBJ1-4, the V gene TRBV29-1; a possible D gene is TRBD1 (6 bases). The CDR3 length is 14 residues. Trimming left V 6 bases short and J 2 bases short, with 13 bases between. Germline loops: CDR1 SQVTM, CDR2 ANQGSEA.